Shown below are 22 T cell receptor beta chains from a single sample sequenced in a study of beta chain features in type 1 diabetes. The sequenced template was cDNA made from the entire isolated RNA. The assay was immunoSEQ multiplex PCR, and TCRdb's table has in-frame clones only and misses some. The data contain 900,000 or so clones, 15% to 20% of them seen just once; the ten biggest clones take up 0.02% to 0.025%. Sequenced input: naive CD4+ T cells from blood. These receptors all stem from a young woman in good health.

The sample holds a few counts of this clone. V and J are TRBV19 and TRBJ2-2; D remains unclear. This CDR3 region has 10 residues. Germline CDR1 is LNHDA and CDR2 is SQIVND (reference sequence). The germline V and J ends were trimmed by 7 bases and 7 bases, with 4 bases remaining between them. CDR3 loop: CASICGELFF. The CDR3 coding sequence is TGTGCCAGTATTTGCGGGGAGCTGTTTTTT.

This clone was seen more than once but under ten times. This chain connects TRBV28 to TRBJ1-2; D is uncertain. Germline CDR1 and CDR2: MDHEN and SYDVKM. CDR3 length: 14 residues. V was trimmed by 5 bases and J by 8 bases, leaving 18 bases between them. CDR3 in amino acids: CASSPTPGSTGYTF. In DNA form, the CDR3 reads TGTGCCAGCAGTCCAACACCCGGGAGTACAGGCTACACCTTC.

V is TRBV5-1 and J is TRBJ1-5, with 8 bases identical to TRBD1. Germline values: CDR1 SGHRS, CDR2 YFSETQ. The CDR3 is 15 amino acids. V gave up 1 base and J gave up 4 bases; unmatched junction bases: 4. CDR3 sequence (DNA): TGCGCCAGCAGCTTGTCCACAGGGGGAAATCAGCCCCAGCATTTT. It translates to CASSLSTGGNQPQHF. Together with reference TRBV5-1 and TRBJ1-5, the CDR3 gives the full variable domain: KAGVTQTPRYLIKTRGQQVTLSCSPISGHRSVSWYQQTPGQGLQFLFEYFSETQRNKGNFPGRFSGRQFSNSRSEMNVSTLELGDSALYLCASSLSTGGNQPQHFGDGTRLSIL.

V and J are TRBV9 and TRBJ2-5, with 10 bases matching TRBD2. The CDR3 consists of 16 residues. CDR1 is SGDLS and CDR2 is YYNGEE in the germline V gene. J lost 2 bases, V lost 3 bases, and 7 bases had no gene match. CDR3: CASSESGRGPQETQYF. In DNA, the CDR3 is TGTGCCAGCAGCGAGAGCGGGAGGGGTCCGCAAGAGACCCAGTACTTC.

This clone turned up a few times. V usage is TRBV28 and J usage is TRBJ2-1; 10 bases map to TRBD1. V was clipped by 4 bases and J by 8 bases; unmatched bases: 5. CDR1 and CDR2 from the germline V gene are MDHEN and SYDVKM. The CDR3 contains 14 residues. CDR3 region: CASSSGTGVDEQFF. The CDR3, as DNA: TGTGCCAGCAGTTCCGGGACAGGGGTTGATGAGCAGTTCTTC.

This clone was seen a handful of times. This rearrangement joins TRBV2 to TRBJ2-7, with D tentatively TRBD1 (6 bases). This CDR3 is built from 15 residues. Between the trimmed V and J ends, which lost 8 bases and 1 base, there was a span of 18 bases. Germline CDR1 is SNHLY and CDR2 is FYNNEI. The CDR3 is CASRRQARPSYEQYF. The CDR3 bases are TGTGCCAGCCGGCGACAGGCCCGCCCTTCCTACGAGCAGTACTTC.

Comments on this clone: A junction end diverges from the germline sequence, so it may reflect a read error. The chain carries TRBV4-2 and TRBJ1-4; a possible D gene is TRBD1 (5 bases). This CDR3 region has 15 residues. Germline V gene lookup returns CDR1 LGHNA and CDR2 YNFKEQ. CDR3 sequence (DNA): TGTGCCAGCAGTCAAGCAGGGACAACTAATGAAAAACTGTTTTTT. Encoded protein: CASSQAGTTNEKLFF.

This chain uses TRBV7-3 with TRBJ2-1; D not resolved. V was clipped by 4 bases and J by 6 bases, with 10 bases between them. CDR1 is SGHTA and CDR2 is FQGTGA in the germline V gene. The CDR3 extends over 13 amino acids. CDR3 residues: CASSSDGSNEQFF. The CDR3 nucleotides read TGTGCCAGCAGCTCGGACGGCAGCAATGAGCAGTTCTTC.

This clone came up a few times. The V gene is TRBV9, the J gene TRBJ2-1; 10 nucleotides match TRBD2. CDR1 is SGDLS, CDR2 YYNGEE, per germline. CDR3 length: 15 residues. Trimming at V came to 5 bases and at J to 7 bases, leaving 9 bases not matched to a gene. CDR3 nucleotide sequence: TGTGCCAGCAGTCCTAGCGGGAGTAGTACGAATGAGCAGTTCTTC. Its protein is CASSPSGSSTNEQFF.

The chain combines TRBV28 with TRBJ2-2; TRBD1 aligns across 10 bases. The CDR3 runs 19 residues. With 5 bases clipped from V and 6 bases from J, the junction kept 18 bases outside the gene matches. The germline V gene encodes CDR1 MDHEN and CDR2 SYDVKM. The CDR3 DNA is TGTGCCAGCAGTATGGTGGGACAGGGGAAAAGTGTTTGGTCCGGGGAGCTGTTTTTT. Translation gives CASSMVGQGKSVWSGELFF.

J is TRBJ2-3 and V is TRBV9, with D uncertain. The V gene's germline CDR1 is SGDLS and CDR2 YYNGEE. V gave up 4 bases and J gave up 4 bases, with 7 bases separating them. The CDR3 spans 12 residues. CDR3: CASSREADTQYF. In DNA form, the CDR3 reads TGTGCCAGCAGCCGAGAGGCAGATACGCAGTATTTT.

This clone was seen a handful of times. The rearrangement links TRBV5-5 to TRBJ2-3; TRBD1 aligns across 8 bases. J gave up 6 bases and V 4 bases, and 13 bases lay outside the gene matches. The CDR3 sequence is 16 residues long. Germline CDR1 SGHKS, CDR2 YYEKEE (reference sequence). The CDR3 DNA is TGTGCCAGCAGCCCACCCGCGCAGGGGGCATATGATACGCAGTATTTT. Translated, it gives CASSPPAQGAYDTQYF.

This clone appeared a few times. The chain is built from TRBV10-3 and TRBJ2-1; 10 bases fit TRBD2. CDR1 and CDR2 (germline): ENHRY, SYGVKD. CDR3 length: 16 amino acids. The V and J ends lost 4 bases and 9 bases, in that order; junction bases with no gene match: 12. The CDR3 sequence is CAISGTSGHGGGEQFF. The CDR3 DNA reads TGTGCCATCAGTGGGACTAGCGGTCATGGAGGAGGTGAGCAGTTCTTC.

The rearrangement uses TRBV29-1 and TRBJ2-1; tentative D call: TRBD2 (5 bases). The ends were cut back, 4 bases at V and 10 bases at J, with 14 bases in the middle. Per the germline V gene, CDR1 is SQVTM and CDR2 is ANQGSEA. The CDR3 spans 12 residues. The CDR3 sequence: CSVVGEPREQFF. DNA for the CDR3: TGCAGCGTTGTCGGGGAGCCCAGGGAGCAGTTCTTC.

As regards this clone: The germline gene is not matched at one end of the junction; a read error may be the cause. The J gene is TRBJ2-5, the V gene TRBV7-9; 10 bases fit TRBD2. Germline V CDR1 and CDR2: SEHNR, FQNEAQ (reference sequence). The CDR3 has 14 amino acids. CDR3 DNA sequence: TGCGCCAGCAGCCCTAGCGGGAGAAAAGAGACCCAGTACTTC. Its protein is CASSPSGRKETQYF.

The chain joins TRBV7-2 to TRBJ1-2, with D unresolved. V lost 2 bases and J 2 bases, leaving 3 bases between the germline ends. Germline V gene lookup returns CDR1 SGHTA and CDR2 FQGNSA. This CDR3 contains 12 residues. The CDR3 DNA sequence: TGTGCCAGCAGCTTACAGAACTATGGCTACACCTTC. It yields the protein CASSLQNYGYTF.

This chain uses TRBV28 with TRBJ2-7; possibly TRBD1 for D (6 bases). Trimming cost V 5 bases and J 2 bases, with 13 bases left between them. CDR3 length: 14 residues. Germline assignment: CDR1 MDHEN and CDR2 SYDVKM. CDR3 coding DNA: TGTGCCAGCAGTGACACGGGACACCCCTACGAGCAGTACTTC. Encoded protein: CASSDTGHPYEQYF.

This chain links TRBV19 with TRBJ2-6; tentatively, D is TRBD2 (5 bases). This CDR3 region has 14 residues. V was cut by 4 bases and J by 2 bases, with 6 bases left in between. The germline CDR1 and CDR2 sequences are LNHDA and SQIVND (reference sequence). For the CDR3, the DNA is TGTGCCAGTAGTACGGGGACTGGGGCCAACGTCCTGACTTTC. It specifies CASSTGTGANVLTF.

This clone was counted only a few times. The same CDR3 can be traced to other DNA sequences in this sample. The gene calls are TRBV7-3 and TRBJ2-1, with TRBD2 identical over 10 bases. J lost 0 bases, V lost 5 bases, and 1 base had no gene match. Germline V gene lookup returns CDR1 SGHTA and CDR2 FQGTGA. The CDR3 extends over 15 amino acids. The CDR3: CASSPSGGSYNEQFF. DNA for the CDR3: TGTGCCAGCAGCCCTAGCGGGGGCTCCTACAATGAGCAGTTCTTC. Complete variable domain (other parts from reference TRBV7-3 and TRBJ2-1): GAGVSQTPSNKVTEKGKYVELRCDPISGHTALYWYRQSLGQGPEFLIYFQGTGAADDSGLPNDRFFAVRPEGSVSTLKIQRTERGDSAVYLCASSPSGGSYNEQFFGPGTRLTVL.

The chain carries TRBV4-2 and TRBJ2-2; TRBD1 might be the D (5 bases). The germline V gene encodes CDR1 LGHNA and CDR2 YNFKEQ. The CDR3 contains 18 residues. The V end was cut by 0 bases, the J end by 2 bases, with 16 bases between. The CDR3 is CASSQDGSRTRNTGELFF. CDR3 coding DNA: TGTGCCAGCAGCCAAGACGGGTCCCGGACAAGAAACACCGGGGAGCTGTTTTTT.

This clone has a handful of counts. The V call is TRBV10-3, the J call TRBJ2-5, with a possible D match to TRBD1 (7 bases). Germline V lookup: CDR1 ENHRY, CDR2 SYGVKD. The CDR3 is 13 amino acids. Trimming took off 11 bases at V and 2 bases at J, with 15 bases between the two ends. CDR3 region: CAYSGGLQETQYF. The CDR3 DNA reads TGTGCCTACTCAGGGGGGCTGCAAGAGACCCAGTACTTC.

This CDR3 reads CASSPPLVTNEKLFF. The CDR3 DNA reads TGTGCCAGCTCACCACCTCTAGTGACCAATGAAAAACTGTTTTTT. The chain combines TRBV18 with TRBJ1-4; D ambiguous. Trimming shortened V by 0 bases and J by 5 bases, and 10 bases separated the two germline ends. Germline V lookup: CDR1 KGHSH, CDR2 LQKENI. CDR3 length: 15 residues.